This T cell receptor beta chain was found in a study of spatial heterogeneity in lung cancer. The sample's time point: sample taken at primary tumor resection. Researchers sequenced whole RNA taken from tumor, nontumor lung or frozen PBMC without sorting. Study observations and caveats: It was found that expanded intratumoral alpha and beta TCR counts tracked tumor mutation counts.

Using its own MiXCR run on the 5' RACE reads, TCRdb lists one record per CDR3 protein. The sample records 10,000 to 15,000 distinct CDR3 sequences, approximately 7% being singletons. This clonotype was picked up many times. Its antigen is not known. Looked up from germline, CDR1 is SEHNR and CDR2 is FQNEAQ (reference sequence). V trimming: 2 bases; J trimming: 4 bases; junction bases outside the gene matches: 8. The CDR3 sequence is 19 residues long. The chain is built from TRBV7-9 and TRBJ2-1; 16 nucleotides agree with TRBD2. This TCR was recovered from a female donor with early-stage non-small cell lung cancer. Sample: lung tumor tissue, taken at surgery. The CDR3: CASSLWGLAGGGIYNEQFF. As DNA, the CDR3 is TGTGCCAGCAGCTTATGGGGACTAGCGGGAGGGGGAATATACAATGAGCAGTTCTTC.